The next 22 T cell receptor beta chains were all read from a single sample in a study of T cell repertoires in cytomegalovirus infection. MiXCR, applied by TCRdb to the reads, yields one record per CDR3 protein. The table has 150,000 to 200,000 distinct CDR3 sequences, less than 9.5% seen once; the top ten hold 4.6%. The source material was PBMCs. All receptors come from a human donor in good health (CMV status not recorded). Some clones in this sample may be carry-over from other donors' samples.

This clonotype has a count of ten or more. The CDR3 protein is CATSERQHGSGANVLTF. As DNA, the CDR3 is TGTGCCACCAGTGAAAGACAGCACGGCTCTGGGGCCAACGTCCTGACTTTC. J is TRBJ2-6 and V is TRBV24-1; perhaps TRBD1 as D (5 bases). The CDR3 is 17 residues long. Germline CDR1 reads KGHDR; CDR2 reads SFDVKD. V was pared by 4 bases and J by 0 bases, with 12 bases between.

This clonotype was counted at least ten times. This chain uses TRBV7-2 with TRBJ2-5; 11 nucleotides agree with TRBD2. This CDR3 has 18 amino acids. Germline CDR1 is SGHTA and CDR2 is FQGNSA. The junction had 12 bases not matched to a gene; V was cut back by 1 base and J by 5 bases. The CDR3 DNA sequence: TGTGCCAGCAGCTTAGACGCGACTAGCGGGACCTCCGGTGAGACCCAGTACTTC. Its protein product is CASSLDATSGTSGETQYF.

This clonotype occurred a few times. The chain uses TRBV14 and TRBJ2-5; 11 bases agree with TRBD2. With 1 base clipped from V and 7 bases from J, the junction kept 5 bases outside the gene matches. Germline loops: CDR1 SGHDN, CDR2 FVKESK. This CDR3 spans 15 amino acids. The CDR3 loop is CASSQVAGGLGTQYF. CDR3 nucleotides: TGTGCCAGCAGCCAAGTAGCGGGGGGGCTCGGGACCCAGTACTTC.

The genes are TRBV25-1 and TRBJ1-6; D is unclear. The ends were cut back, 6 bases at V and 8 bases at J, with 11 bases in the middle. The CDR3 contains 13 residues. Germline V CDR1 and CDR2: MGHDK, SYGVNS. CDR3 sequence reads: CASRGPDYSPLHF. DNA for the CDR3: TGTGCCAGCAGAGGGCCAGATTATTCACCCCTCCACTTT.

This clonotype was counted at least ten times. The chain couples TRBV7-6 to TRBJ2-1, with D maybe TRBD1 (6 bases). The CDR3 is 15 amino acids. V was pared by 2 bases and J by 4 bases, with 12 bases between. Germline-derived CDR1 and CDR2 are SGHVS and FNYEAQ. The CDR3 nucleotides read TGTGCCAGCAGCTTAACACAGGGCGGATACAATGAGCAGTTCTTC. Translation: CASSLTQGGYNEQFF. The full variable domain, completed using reference TRBV7-6 and TRBJ2-1, is GAGVSQSPRYKVTKRGQDVALRCDPISGHVSLYWYRQALGQGPEFLTYFNYEAQQDKSGLPNDRFSAERPEGSISTLTIQRTEQRDSAMYRCASSLTQGGYNEQFFGPGTRLTVL.

This clonotype was detected only a few times. This may stem from a read error, because a much larger clone lies one nucleotide away. The rearrangement links TRBV28 to TRBJ2-5; 7 bases align to TRBD2. The germline V gene encodes CDR1 MDHEN and CDR2 SYDVKM. The CDR3 runs 14 residues. The DNA for the CDR3 is TGTGCCAGCACCGTATTTGCGGGAGAAGAGACCCGGTACTTC. Amino acid sequence: CASTVFAGEETRYF.

The table lists this clonotype with many counts. The V gene is TRBV12-3 or TRBV12-4, the J gene TRBJ2-3; 8 bases fit TRBD2. There are 16 residues in the CDR3. The V segment lost 5 bases and the J segment 7 bases; nucleotides outside the gene matches: 14. As DNA, the CDR3 is TGTGCCAGCAGTCAAACCTTAGCGGGGCTGCGGAATACGCAGTATTTT. This sequence encodes CASSQTLAGLRNTQYF.

This clonotype was observed a few times. The chain combines TRBV5-4 with TRBJ2-7; D possibly corresponds to TRBD1 (5 bases). Germline V CDR1 and CDR2: SGHNT, YYREEE (reference sequence). The CDR3 extends over 14 amino acids. V lost 0 bases and J lost 0, with 7 bases in between. The CDR3 region has the DNA TGTGCCAGCAGCTTGGAGCAGGGCTCCTACGAGCAGTACTTC. Translation: CASSLEQGSYEQYF.

This clonotype was picked up a small number of times. J is TRBJ2-5 and V is TRBV6-2 or TRBV6-3, with TRBD2 matching over 11 bases. V trimming: 5 bases; J trimming: 1 base; junction bases outside the gene matches: 6. CDR3 size: 16 residues. Germline values: CDR1 MNHEY, CDR2 SVGEGT. CDR3 in DNA: TGTGCCAGCAGTAGACACCTAGCGGGAGGCCAAGAGACCCAGTACTTC. Amino acid sequence: CASSRHLAGGQETQYF.

This clonotype was seen repeatedly, ten times or more. The chain combines TRBV7-2 with TRBJ2-7; 10 positions match TRBD2. Per germline, CDR1 SGHTA and CDR2 FQGNSA. J was trimmed by 3 bases and V by 5 bases; bases with no gene match: 4. This CDR3 comprises 14 residues. CDR3 in amino acids: CASSGTSAIYEQYF. The CDR3 DNA reads TGTGCCAGCAGCGGGACTAGCGCAATCTACGAGCAGTACTTC.

Only a few counts were recorded for this clonotype. As DNA, the CDR3 is TGTGCCAGCAGTTTATTGGGGAAACGGGATCAGCCCCAGCATTTT. It is translated as CASSLLGKRDQPQHF. The V and J genes are TRBV27 and TRBJ1-5, with D hard to call. The ends were cut back, 1 base at V and 5 bases at J, with 12 bases in the middle. The CDR3 has 15 residues. Germline CDR1 is MNHEY and CDR2 is SMNVEV (reference sequence).

This clonotype came up a few times. The gene calls are TRBV5-4 and TRBJ2-2; the match to TRBD2 covers 10 bases. CDR1 and CDR2 (germline): SGHNT, YYREEE (reference sequence). Trimming took 3 bases from V and 7 from J; bases not matched to a gene: 9. This CDR3 has 16 amino acids. The CDR3 DNA reads as TGTGCCAGCAGCTCTAGCGGGAGCTTGATCGACGGGGAGCTGTTTTTT. It translates to CASSSSGSLIDGELFF.

This clonotype showed up many times. The CDR3 region is CASSLVGGRVSDNEQFF. The CDR3 bases are TGTGCCAGCAGCTTAGTAGGGGGCAGGGTATCGGACAATGAGCAGTTCTTC. This sequence joins TRBV7-2 and TRBJ2-1, with 7 bases that match TRBD1. The CDR3 totals 17 residues. Germline loops: CDR1 SGHTA, CDR2 FQGNSA. The junction had 11 bases not matched to a gene; V was cut back by 1 base and J by 5 bases. The complete variable domain, with remaining parts taken from reference TRBV7-2 and TRBJ2-1, reads GAGVSQSPSNKVTEKGKDVELRCDPISGHTALYWYRQSLGQGLEFLIYFQGNSAPDKSGLPSDRFSAERTGGSVSTLTIQRTQQEDSAVYLCASSLVGGRVSDNEQFFGPGTRLTVL.

This clonotype has at least ten counts. The V and J genes are TRBV28 and TRBJ1-1; D remains ambiguous. Trimming took off 2 bases at V and 7 bases at J, with 5 bases between the two ends. CDR3 length: 11 residues. Germline lookup yields CDR1 MDHEN and CDR2 SYDVKM. CDR3 DNA sequence: TGTGCCAGCAGTTTACTCTTTGAAGCTTTCTTT. This gives the protein CASSLLFEAFF.

This clonotype was detected a few times. V gene TRBV10-3 combines with J gene TRBJ2-7; TRBD2 matches 8 bases. The junction had 5 bases not matched to a gene; V was cut back by 2 bases and J by 2 bases. Germline CDR1 reads ENHRY; CDR2 reads SYGVKD. There are 15 residues in the CDR3. The CDR3 DNA sequence: TGTGCCATCAGTGAGAGCGTTAGCGGGGCCTACGAGCAGTACTTC. Protein sequence: CAISESVSGAYEQYF.

The table lists this clonotype with many counts. The V call is TRBV7-2, the J call TRBJ2-5, with D unclear. Germline V gene lookup returns CDR1 SGHTA and CDR2 FQGNSA. There are 14 residues in the CDR3. The V end was cut by 1 base, the J end by 7 bases, with 13 bases between. The DNA of the CDR3 is TGTGCCAGCAGCTTAGAGGGCAGCTTAGGGACCCAGTACTTC. Amino acids: CASSLEGSLGTQYF.

This clonotype has ten or more counts. The chain links TRBV12-3 or TRBV12-4 to TRBJ1-2; TRBD1 might be the D (5 bases). CDR3 length: 13 residues. V was trimmed by 3 bases and J by 4 bases, leaving 9 bases between them. This CDR3 is CASSLQGFYGYTF. In DNA, the CDR3 is TGTGCCAGCAGTTTGCAGGGTTTCTATGGCTACACCTTC.

This clonotype turned up a few times. V gene TRBV4-3 combines with J gene TRBJ2-5; 8 bases are shared with TRBD2. V lost 4 bases, J lost 3 bases, and 4 bases stayed unmatched. Germline CDR1 LGHNA, CDR2 YSLEER. This CDR3 comprises 14 residues. CDR3 nucleotides: TGCGCCAGCAGCCCGGAACTAGCGGAAGAGACCCAGTACTTC. Its protein is CASSPELAEETQYF.

The chain joins TRBV7-2 to TRBJ2-7; no reliable D call. The CDR3 extends over 14 amino acids. Trimming took off 4 bases at V and 3 bases at J, with 13 bases between the two ends. From germline, CDR1 is SGHTA and CDR2 FQGNSA. The CDR3 loop reads CASSSLGHRYEQYF. The CDR3 DNA follows: TGTGCCAGCAGCTCGTTGGGTCACCGCTACGAGCAGTACTTC.

This clonotype was recorded many times. The V gene is TRBV14, the J gene TRBJ1-4; perhaps TRBD1 as D (5 bases). Germline V CDR1 and CDR2: SGHDN, FVKESK. The CDR3 is made up of 15 amino acids. V lost 0 bases, J lost 8 bases, and 13 bases lay in between. As DNA, the CDR3 is TGTGCCAGCAGCCAAGATCCCGGGGCTGGCGAAAAACTGTTTTTT. It yields the protein CASSQDPGAGEKLFF.

J is TRBJ2-6 and V is TRBV19, with 15 nucleotides matching TRBD2. Germline loops: CDR1 LNHDA, CDR2 SQIVND (reference sequence). This CDR3 is 19 amino acids long. V lost 5 bases and J lost 1; bases outside the gene matches: 6. The CDR3 spells CASSPGLAGGPSGANVLTF. The CDR3 nucleotides are TGTGCCAGTAGTCCCGGACTAGCGGGAGGGCCATCTGGGGCCAACGTCCTGACTTTC.

This clonotype was picked up a small number of times. This sequence joins TRBV7-3 and TRBJ2-2; TRBD1 aligns across 10 bases. CDR1 SGHTA and CDR2 FQGTGA come from the germline V gene. The ends lost 5 bases at V and 2 bases at J; junction bases unmatched: 2. The CDR3 has 15 amino acids. As DNA, the CDR3 is TGTGCCAGCAGCCGGACAGGGGGTAACACCGGGGAGCTGTTTTTT. Protein: CASSRTGGNTGELFF.